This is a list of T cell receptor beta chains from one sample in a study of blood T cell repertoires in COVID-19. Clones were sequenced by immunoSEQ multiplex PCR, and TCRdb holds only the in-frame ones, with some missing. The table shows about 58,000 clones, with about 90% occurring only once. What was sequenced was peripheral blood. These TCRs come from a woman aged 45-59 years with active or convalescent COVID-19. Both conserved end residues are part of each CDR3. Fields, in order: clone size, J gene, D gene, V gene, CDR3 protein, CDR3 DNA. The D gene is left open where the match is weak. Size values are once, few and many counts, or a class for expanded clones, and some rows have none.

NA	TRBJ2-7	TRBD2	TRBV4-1	CASSQDPSGRFYEQYF	TGCGCCAGCAGCCAAGATCCTAGCGGGAGGTTCTACGAGCAGTACTTC
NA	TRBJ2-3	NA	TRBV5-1	CASSRSSGTSTDTQYF	TGCGCCAGCAGCCGCAGTAGCGGAACTAGCACAGATACGCAGTATTTT
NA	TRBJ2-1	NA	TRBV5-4	CATQGGPHNEQFF	TGTGCCACCCAGGGGGGACCCCACAATGAGCAGTTCTTC
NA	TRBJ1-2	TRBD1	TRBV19	CASSIGRQGATGYTF	TGTGCCAGTAGTATAGGGAGACAGGGGGCTACTGGCTACACCTTC
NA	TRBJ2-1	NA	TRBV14	CASSQGAGVNEQFF	TGTGCCAGCAGCCAGGGGGCGGGGGTAAATGAGCAGTTCTTC
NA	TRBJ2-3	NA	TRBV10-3	CAIRRAGSTDTQYF	TGTGCCATCAGGAGGGCCGGGAGCACAGATACGCAGTATTTT
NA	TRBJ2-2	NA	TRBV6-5	CASSYSRDTGELFF	TGTGCCAGCAGTTACTCGAGAGACACCGGGGAGCTGTTTTTT
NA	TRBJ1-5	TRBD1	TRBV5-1	CASSLGPNRGGQPQHF	TGCGCCAGCAGCCTCGGACCTAACAGGGGTGGCCAGCCCCAGCATTTT
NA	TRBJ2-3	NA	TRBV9	CASSKQGFTDTQYF	TGTGCCAGCAGCAAACAGGGATTCACAGATACGCAGTATTTT
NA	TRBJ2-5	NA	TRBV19	CASSIQGQSETQYF	TGTGCCAGTAGTATCCAAGGACAGTCGGAGACCCAGTACTTC
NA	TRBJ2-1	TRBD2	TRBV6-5	CASSSGRISYNEQFF	TGTGCCAGCTCTAGCGGGAGGATCTCCTACAATGAGCAGTTCTTC
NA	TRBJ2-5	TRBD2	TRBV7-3	CASSSGGSETQYF	TGTGCCAGCAGCTCCGGGGGGTCGGAGACCCAGTACTTC
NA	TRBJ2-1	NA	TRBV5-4	CASSLDAPVYNEQFF	TGTGCCAGCAGCTTGGATGCGCCGGTATACAATGAGCAGTTCTTC
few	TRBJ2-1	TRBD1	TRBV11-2	CACCFVYGTGGSYNEQFF	TGTGCCTGCTGCTTTGTGTACGGGACAGGGGGCTCCTACAATGAGCAGTTCTTC
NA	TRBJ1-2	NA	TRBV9	CASSVGKKQDYGYTF	TGTGCCAGCAGCGTCGGTAAAAAGCAGGACTATGGCTACACCTTC
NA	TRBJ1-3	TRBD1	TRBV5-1	CASSQRPGQGAGNTIYF	TGCGCCAGCAGCCAACGACCGGGACAGGGGGCTGGAAACACCATATATTTT
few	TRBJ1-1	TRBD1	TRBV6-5	CASSPRDRRAEAFF	TGTGCCAGCAGTCCCCGGGACAGGAGGGCTGAAGCTTTCTTT
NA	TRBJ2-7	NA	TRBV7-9	CASSLASRGYEQYF	TGTGCCAGCAGCTTAGCGTCCCGGGGCTACGAGCAGTACTTC
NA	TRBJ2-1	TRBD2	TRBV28	CASSFLSEREYHNEQFF	TGTGCCAGCAGTTTTTTATCCGAGCGGGAGTACCACAATGAGCAGTTCTTC
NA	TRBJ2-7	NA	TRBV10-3	CAISVQRSVEQYF	TGTGCCATCAGTGTACAGCGGTCCGTCGAGCAGTACTTC
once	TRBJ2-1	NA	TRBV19	CASSISTSYNEQFF	TGTGCCAGTAGTATTTCCACCAGCTACAATGAGCAGTTCTTC
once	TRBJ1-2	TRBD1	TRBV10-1	CASSEGGQGIDGYTF	TGCGCCAGCAGTGAGGGGGGACAGGGTATCGATGGCTACACCTTC
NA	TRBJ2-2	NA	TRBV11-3	CASSREDSYSGELFF	TGTGCCAGCAGCCGAGAAGACAGTTACTCGGGGGAGCTGTTTTTT
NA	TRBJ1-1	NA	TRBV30	CAWKKTDMNTEAFF	TGTGCCTGGAAAAAGACAGACATGAACACTGAAGCTTTCTTT
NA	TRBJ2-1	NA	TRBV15	CATSRPTRGNEQFF	TGTGCCACCAGCAGACCCACCCGAGGCAATGAGCAGTTCTTC
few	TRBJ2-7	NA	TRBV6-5	CASSFVRLAGDYEQYF	TGTGCCAGCAGTTTCGTGCGACTAGCAGGGGACTACGAGCAGTACTTC
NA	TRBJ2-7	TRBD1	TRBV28	CASSTGQGGDEQYF	TGTGCCAGCAGCACCGGACAGGGTGGTGACGAGCAGTACTTC
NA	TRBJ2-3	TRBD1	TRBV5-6	CASSLGTGRDTQYF	TGTGCCAGCAGCTTGGGGACAGGGAGAGATACGCAGTATTTT
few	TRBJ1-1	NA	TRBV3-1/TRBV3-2	CASSQDTGSRINTEAFF	TGTGCCAGCAGCCAAGATACGGGAAGTAGAATAAACACTGAAGCTTTCTTT
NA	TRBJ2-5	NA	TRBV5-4	CASSSRQETQETQYF	TGTGCCAGCAGCTCTAGACAGGAGACACAAGAGACCCAGTACTTC
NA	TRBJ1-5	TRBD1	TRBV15	CATSTRTGPRGGQPQHF	TGTGCCACCAGCACCCGGACAGGACCACGGGGCGGTCAGCCCCAGCATTTT
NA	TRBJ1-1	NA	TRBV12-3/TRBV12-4	CASSLSSTEAFF	TGTGCCAGCAGTTTAAGTAGCACTGAAGCTTTCTTT
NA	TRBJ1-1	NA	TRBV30	CAWKTFEAFF	TGTGCCTGGAAAACTTTTGAAGCTTTCTTT
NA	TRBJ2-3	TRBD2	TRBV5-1	CASSAGTSFGTDTQYF	TGCGCCAGCAGCGCCGGGACTAGCTTTGGCACAGATACGCAGTATTTT
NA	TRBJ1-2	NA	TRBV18	CASSPAQSGDYTF	TGTGCCAGCTCACCAGCACAGTCCGGGGACTACACCTTC
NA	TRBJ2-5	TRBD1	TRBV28	CASSPGTGVEETQYF	TGTGCCAGCAGTCCCGGGACAGGGGTGGAAGAGACCCAGTACTTC
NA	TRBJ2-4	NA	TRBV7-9	CASSLGPEQGPNIQYF	TGTGCCAGCAGCTTGGGTCCCGAACAGGGCCCAAACATTCAGTACTTC
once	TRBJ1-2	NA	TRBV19	CASSISNSGSRILGYTF	TGTGCCAGTAGTATTTCGAATTCGGGTTCCCGGATATTGGGCTACACCTTC
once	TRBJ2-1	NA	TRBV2	CASSQSAVLGNEQFF	TGTGCCAGCAGCCAATCCGCGGTTCTCGGCAATGAGCAGTTCTTC
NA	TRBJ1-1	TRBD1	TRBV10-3	CAISESYRQGFEAFF	TGTGCCATCAGTGAGTCCTACCGACAGGGGTTTGAAGCTTTCTTT
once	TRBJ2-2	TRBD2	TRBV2	CASRTGLAGGNTGELFF	TGTGCCAGCAGGACAGGACTAGCGGGAGGAAACACCGGGGAGCTGTTTTTT
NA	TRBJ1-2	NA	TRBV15	CATSASGDGYTF	TGTGCCACCAGCGCCTCAGGGGATGGCTACACCTTC
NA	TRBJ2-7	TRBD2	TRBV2	CASSELREVYEQYF	TGTGCCAGCAGTGAGTTGCGGGAGGTGTACGAGCAGTACTTC
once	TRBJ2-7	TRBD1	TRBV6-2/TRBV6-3	CASSYSDRGQYF	TGTGCCAGCAGTTACTCTGACAGGGGGCAGTACTTC
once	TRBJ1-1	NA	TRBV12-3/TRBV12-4	CASSGLEAFF	TGTGCCAGCTCTGGACTTGAAGCTTTCTTT
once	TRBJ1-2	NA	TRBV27	CASSSGWPNDGSYGYTF	TGTGCCAGCAGTTCGGGATGGCCGAATGATGGGAGCTATGGCTACACCTTC
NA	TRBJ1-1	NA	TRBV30	CAWSVVYGSEAFF	TGTGCCTGGAGTGTAGTCTACGGGTCTGAAGCTTTCTTT
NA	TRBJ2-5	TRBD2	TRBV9	CASSFSGSSGEETQYF	TGTGCCAGCAGTTTTAGCGGGAGTAGTGGCGAAGAGACCCAGTACTTC
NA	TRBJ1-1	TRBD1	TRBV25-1	CASSKYRGRNTEAFF	TGTGCCAGCAGTAAGTACAGGGGGCGGAACACTGAAGCTTTCTTT
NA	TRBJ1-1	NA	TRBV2	CASSSTGANTEAFF	TGTGCCAGCAGCTCAACAGGTGCGAACACTGAAGCTTTCTTT
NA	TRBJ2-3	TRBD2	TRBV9	CASSPGLAVLTDTQYF	TGTGCCAGCAGCCCGGGACTAGCGGTCCTCACAGATACGCAGTATTTT